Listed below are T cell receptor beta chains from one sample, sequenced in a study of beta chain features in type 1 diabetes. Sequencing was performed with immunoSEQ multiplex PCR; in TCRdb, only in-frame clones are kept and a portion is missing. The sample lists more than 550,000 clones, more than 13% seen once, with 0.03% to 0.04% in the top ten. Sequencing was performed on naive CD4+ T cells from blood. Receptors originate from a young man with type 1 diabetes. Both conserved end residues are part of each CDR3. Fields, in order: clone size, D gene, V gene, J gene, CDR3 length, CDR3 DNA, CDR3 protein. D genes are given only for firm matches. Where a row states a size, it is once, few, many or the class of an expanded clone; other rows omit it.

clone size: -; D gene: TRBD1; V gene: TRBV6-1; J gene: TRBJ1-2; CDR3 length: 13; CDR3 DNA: TGTGCCAGCACACGACAGGGAGGATCTGGCTACACCTTC; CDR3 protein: CASTRQGGSGYTF
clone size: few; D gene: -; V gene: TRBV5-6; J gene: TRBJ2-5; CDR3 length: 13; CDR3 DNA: TGTGCCAGCAGCATTGTGGGGGAAGAGACCCAGTACTTC; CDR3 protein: CASSIVGEETQYF
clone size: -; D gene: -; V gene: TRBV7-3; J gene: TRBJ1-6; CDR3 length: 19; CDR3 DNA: TGTGCCAGCAGACCCGTTGGGGTCTTGACTCTGGGGTCATCGTCACCCCTCCACTTT; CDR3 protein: CASRPVGVLTLGSSSPLHF
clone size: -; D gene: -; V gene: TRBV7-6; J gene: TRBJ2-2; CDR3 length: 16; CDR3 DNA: TGTGCCAGCAGCTTAGAGGGGACACTGGGCACCGGGGAGCTGTTTTTT; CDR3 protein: CASSLEGTLGTGELFF
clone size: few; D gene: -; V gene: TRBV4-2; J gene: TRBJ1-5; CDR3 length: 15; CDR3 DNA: TGTGCCAGCAGCCAAGCGGCAGATAGCAATCAGCCCCAGCATTTT; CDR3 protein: CASSQAADSNQPQHF
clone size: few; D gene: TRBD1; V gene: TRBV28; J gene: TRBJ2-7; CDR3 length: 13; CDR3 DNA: TGTGCCAGCAGTTCGGGACAGACCTACGAGCAGTACTTC; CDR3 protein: CASSSGQTYEQYF
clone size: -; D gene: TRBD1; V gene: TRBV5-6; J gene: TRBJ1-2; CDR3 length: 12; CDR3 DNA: TGTGCCAGCAGCCCGGGACAGTATGGCTACACCTTC; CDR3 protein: CASSPGQYGYTF
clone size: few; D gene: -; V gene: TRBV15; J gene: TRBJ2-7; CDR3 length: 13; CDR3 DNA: TGTGCCACCAGCAGAGAGGGCCCGAACGAGCAGTACTTC; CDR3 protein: CATSREGPNEQYF
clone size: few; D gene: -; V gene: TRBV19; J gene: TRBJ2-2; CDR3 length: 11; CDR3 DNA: TGTGCCAGTAGTATCACCGGGGAGCTGTTTTTT; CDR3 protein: CASSITGELFF
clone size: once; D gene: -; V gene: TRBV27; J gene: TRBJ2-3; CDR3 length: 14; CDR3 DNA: TGTGCCAGCAGTTGGAGTACGGGCACAGATACGCAGTATTTT; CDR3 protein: CASSWSTGTDTQYF
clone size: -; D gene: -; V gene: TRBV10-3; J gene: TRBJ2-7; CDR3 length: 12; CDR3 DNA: TGTGCCAGTAATCTCCAGTGGAGCGAGCAGTACTTC; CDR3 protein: CASNLQWSEQYF
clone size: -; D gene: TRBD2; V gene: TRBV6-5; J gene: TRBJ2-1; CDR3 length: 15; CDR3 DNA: TGTGCCAGCAGTACCCCAGCGGGGGGTTACAATGAGCAGTTCTTC; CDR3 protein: CASSTPAGGYNEQFF
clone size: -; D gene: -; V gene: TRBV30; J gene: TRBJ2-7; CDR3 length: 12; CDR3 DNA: TGTGCCTGGATGCGGGACATCAGCGAGCAGTACTTC; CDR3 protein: CAWMRDISEQYF
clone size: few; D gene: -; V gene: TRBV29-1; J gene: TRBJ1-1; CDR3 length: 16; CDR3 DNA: TGCAGCGTTCGATTTATTGGGTGGGCTTCTGGGACTGAAGCTTTCTTT; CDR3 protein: CSVRFIGWASGTEAFF
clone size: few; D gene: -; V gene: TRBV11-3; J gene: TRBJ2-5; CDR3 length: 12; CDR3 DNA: TGTGCCAGCAGCTTAGATGGGGAGACCCAGTACTTC; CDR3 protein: CASSLDGETQYF
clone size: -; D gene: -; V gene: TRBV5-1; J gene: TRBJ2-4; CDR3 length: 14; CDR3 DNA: TGCGCCAGCAGACAAGGACTCCAGAAAAACATTCAGTACTTC; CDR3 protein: CASRQGLQKNIQYF
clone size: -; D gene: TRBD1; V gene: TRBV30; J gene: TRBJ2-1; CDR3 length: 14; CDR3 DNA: TGTGCCTGTCTCCGGGACAGGGGGCTGAGTGAGCAGTTCTTC; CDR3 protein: CACLRDRGLSEQFF
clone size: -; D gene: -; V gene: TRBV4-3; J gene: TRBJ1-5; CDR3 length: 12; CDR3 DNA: TGCGCCAGCAGCCAATCCGGTCAGCCCCAGCATTTT; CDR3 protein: CASSQSGQPQHF
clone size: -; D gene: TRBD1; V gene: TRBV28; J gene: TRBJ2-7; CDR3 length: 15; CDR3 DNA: TGTGCCAGCAGGCCTCCGGGACAGGGAACCTACGAGCAGTACTTC; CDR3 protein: CASRPPGQGTYEQYF
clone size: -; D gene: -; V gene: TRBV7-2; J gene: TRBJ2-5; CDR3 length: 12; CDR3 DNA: TGTGCCAGCAGTTTACAGGGAGAGACCCAGTACTTC; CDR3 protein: CASSLQGETQYF
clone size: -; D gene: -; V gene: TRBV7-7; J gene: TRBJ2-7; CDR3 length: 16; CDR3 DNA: TGTGCTAGCAGCCGAACCACCGGGACACAATCTTACGAGCAGTACTTC; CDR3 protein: CASSRTTGTQSYEQYF
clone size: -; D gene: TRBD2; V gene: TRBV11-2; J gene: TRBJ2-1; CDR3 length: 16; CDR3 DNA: TGTGCCAGCAGCCGTTCGGGACTAGCGGGTTACAATGAGCAGTTCTTC; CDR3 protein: CASSRSGLAGYNEQFF
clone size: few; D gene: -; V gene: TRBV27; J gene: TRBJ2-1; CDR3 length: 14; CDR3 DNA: TGTGCCAGCACCTCCTTGAGCTCCTACAATGAGCAGTTCTTC; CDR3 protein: CASTSLSSYNEQFF
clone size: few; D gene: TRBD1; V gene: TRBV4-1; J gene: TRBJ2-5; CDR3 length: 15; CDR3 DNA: TGCGCCAGCGGACCTGGACAGGGGGCGGATGAGACCCAGTACTTC; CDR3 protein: CASGPGQGADETQYF
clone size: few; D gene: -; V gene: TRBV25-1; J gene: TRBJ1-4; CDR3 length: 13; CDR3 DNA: TGTGCCAGCAGTGACCCTAGCAGGGGAAAACTGTTTTTT; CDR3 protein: CASSDPSRGKLFF
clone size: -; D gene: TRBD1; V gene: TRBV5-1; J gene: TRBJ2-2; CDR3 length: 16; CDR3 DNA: TGCGCCAGCAGCTTGACAGGGACAGACAACACCGGGGAGCTGTTTTTT; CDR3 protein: CASSLTGTDNTGELFF
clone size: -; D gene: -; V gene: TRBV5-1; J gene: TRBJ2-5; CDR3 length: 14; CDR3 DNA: TGCGCCAGCAGCTTGCAGACAGCCCGGGAGACCCAGTACTTC; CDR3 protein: CASSLQTARETQYF
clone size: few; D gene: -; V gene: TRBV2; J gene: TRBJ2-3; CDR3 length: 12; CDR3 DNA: TGTGCCAGCCCGACGGACACAGATACGCAGTATTTT; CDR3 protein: CASPTDTDTQYF
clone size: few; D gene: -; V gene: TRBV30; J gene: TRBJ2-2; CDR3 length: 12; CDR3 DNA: TGTGCCTGGAGTAGAGGAACCGGGGAGCTGTTTTTT; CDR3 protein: CAWSRGTGELFF
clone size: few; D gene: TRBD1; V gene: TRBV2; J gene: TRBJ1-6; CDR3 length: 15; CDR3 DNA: TGTGCCAGCAGGACGGACAGGGGCTATAATTCACCCCTCCACTTT; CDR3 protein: CASRTDRGYNSPLHF
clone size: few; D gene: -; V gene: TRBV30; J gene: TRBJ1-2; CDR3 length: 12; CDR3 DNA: TGTGCCTGGAGTGTTCTGGGTGGTGGCTACACCTTC; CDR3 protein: CAWSVLGGGYTF
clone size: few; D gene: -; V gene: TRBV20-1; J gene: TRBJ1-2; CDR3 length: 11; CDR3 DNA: TGCAGTGCTAGATGGGGTTATGGCTACACCTTC; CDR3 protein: CSARWGYGYTF
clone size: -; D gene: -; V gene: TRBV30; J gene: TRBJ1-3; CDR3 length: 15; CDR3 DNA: TGTGCCTCCCCTGGGGGATTGGGCTCTGGAAACACCATATATTTT; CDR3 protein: CASPGGLGSGNTIYF
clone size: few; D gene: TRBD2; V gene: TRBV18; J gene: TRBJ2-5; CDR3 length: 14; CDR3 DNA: TGTGCCAGCTCTCAGCGGGGCAGGAAGGAGACCCAGTACTTC; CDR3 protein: CASSQRGRKETQYF
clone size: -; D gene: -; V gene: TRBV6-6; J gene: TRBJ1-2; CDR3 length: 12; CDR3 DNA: TGTGCTCCAGCAGTTCAGGGCTCCCGGGGTACCTTC; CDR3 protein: CAPAVQGSRGTF
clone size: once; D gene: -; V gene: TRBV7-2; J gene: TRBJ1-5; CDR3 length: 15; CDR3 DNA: TGTGCCAGCAGCTTGATAGCGGACTTCAATCAGCCCCAGCATTTT; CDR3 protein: CASSLIADFNQPQHF
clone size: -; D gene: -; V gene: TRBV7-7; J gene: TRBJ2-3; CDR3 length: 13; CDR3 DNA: TGTGCTAGCAGCTTAGTGGCAGCAGATACGCAGTATTTT; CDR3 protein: CASSLVAADTQYF
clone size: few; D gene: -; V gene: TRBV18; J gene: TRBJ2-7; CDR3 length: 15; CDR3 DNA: TGTGCCAGCTCCTCCCGTAACACTCCCCCCTACGAGCAGTACTTC; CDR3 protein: CASSSRNTPPYEQYF
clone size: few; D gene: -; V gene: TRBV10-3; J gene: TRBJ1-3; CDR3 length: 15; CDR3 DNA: TGTGCCATCAGGGCGACAGGTGACTCTGGAAACACCATATATTTT; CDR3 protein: CAIRATGDSGNTIYF
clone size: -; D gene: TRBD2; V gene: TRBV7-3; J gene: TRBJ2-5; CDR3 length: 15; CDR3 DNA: TGTGCCAGCAGCCGCACTAGCGGGGGGCAAGAGACCCAGTACTTC; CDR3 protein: CASSRTSGGQETQYF
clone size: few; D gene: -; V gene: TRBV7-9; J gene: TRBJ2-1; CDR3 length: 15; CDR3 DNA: TGTGCCAGCAGCTTAGTTCCGGGGCTGGTCGATGAGCAGTTCTTC; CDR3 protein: CASSLVPGLVDEQFF
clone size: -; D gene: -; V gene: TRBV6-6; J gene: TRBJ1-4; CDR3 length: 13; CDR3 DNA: TGTGCCAGCAGCCCCGGGTGGGATGAAAAACTGTTTTTT; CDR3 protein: CASSPGWDEKLFF
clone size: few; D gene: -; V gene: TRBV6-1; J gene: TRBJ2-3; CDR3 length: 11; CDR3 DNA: TGTGCCAGCAGGAACACAGATACGCAGTATTTT; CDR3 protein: CASRNTDTQYF
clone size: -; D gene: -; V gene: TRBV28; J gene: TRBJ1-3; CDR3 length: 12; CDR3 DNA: TGTGCCAGCAGGCAGGATTTGTACACCATATATTTT; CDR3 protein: CASRQDLYTIYF
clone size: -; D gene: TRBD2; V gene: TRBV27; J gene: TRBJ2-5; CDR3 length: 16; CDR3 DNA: TGTGCCAGCAGTTTTGAGCGGGGGGGTGGTCGAGAGACCCAGTACTTC; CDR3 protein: CASSFERGGGRETQYF
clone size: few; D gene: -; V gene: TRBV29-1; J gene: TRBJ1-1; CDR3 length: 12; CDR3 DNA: TGCAGCGTAAACACCGGAACCACTGAAGCTTTCTTT; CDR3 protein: CSVNTGTTEAFF
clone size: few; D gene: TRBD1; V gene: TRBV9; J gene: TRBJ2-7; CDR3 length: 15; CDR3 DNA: TGTGCCAGCAGCGTCCGTCCGGGACAGGGGGAGGAGCAGTACTTC; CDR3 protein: CASSVRPGQGEEQYF
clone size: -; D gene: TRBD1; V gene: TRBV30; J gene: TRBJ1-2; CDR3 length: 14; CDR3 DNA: TGTGCCTGGAGTTTGGGACAGGGGGGATATGGCTACACCTTC; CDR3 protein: CAWSLGQGGYGYTF
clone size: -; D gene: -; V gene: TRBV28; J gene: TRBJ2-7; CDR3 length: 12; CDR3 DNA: TGTGCCAGCAGTGGTTCGTCCTACGAGCAGTACTTC; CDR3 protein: CASSGSSYEQYF
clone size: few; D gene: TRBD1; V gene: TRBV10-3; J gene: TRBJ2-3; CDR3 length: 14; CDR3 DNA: TGTGCCATCAGTGTGGGACAGGGCACAGATACGCAGTATTTT; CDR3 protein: CAISVGQGTDTQYF
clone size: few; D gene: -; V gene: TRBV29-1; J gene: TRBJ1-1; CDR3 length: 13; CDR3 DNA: TGCAGCGCAACCGGGGCCACCAACACTGAAGCTTTCTTT; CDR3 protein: CSATGATNTEAFF
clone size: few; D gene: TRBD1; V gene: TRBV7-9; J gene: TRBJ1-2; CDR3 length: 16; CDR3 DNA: TGTGCCAGCAGCCCCAACCCCAGGGGGCATAACTATGGCTACACCTTC; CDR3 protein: CASSPNPRGHNYGYTF